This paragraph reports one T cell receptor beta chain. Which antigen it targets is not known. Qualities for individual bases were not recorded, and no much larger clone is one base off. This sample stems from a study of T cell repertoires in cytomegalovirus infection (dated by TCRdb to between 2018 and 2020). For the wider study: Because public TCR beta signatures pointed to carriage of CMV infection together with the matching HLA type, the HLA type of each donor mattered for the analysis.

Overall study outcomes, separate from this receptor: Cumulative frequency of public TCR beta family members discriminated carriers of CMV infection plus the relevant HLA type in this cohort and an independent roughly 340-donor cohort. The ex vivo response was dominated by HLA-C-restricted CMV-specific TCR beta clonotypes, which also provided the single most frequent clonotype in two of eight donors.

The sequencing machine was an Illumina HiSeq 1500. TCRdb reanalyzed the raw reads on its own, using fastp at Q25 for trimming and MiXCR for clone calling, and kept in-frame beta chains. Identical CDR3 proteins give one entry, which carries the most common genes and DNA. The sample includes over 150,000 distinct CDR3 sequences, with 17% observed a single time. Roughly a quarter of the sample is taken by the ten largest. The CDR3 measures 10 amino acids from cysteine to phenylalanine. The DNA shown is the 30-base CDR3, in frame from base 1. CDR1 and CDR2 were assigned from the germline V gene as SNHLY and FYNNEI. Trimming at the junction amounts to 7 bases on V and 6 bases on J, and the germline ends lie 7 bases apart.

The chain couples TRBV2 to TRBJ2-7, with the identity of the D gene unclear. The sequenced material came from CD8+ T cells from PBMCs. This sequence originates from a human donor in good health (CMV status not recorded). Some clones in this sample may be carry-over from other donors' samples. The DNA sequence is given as TGTGCCAGCAATTTTGGCGAGCAGTACTTC. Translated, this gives CASNFGEQYF.